The clone carrying this T cell receptor (beta chain) was observed at least ten times. Together with a sample-barcoded 5' primer, a J-beta primer mix was included in a second PCR lasting about 7 to 12 cycles. TCRdb independently ran MiXCR on the 5' RACE reads; one entry per CDR3 protein. This table holds about 800,000 distinct CDR3 sequences, 35% to 60% found once. The data were obtained in a study of blood T cells in healthy people across ages. This CDR3 region has 14 residues. Germline V gene sequence: CDR1 SQVTM, CDR2 ANQGSEA. V lost 6 bases to trimming and J lost 6 bases; unmatched junction nucleotides: 12.

The rearrangement links TRBV29-1 to TRBJ2-3; 7 bases match TRBD1. The TCR sequence derives from an elderly man in good health. The sequenced material came from blood. The CDR3 DNA is TGCAGCGTCCTCACAGGGGCAGGTGAGGATACGCAGTATTTT. Amino acids: CSVLTGAGEDTQYF.